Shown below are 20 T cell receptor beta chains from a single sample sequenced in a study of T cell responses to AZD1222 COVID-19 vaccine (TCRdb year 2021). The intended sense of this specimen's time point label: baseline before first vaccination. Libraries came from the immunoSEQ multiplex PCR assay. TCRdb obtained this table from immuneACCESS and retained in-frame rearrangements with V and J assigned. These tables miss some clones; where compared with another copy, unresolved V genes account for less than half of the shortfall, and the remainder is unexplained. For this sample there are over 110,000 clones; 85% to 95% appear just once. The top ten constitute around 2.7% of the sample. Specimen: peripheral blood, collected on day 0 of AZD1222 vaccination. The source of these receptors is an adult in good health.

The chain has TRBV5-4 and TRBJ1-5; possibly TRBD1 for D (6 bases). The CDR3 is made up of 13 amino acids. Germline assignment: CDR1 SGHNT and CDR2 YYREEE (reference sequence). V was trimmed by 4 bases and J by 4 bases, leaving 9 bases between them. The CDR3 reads CASSVQGNQPQHF. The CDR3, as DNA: TGTGCCAGCAGCGTTCAGGGGAATCAGCCCCAGCATTTT.

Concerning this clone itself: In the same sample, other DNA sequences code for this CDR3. CDR3 DNA: TGTGCCAGCAGCTTAGATGGCCAGCCCCAGCATTTT. It translates to CASSLDGQPQHF. The chain carries TRBV7-9 and TRBJ1-5, with D uncertain. Germline V gene lookup returns CDR1 SEHNR and CDR2 FQNEAQ (reference sequence). Trimming removed 1 base at V and 7 bases at J, with 5 bases between. This CDR3 has 12 amino acids.

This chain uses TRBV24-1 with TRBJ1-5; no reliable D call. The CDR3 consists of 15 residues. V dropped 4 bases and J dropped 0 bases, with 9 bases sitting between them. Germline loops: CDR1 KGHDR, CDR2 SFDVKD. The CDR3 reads CATSDGRVSNQPQHF. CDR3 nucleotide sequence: TGTGCCACCAGTGACGGCCGGGTTAGCAATCAGCCCCAGCATTTT.

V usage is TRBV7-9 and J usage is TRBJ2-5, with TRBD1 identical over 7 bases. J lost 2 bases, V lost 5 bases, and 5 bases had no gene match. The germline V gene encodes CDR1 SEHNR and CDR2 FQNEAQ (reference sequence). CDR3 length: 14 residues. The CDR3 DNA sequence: TGTGCCAGCAGCAGAACAGGGGCTCAAGAGACCCAGTACTTC. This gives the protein CASSRTGAQETQYF.

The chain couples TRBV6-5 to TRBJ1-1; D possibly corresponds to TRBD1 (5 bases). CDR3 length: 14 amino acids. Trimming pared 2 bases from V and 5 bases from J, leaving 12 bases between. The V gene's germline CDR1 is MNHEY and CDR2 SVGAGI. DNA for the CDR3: TGTGCCAGCAGTTACGGATTAAGGGGAACTGAAGCTTTCTTT. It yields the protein CASSYGLRGTEAFF.

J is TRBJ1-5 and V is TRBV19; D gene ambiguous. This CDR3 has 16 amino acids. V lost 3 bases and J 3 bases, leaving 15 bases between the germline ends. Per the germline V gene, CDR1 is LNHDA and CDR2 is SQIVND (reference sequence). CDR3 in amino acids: CASSIIWGSPNQPQHF. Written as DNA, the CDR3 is TGTGCCAGTAGTATTATCTGGGGTTCCCCCAATCAGCCCCAGCATTTT.

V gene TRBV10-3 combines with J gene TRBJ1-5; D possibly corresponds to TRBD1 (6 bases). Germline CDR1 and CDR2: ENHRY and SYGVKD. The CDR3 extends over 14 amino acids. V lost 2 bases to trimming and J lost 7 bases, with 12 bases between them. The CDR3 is CAISETNQGQPQHF. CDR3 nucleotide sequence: TGTGCCATCAGTGAGACAAATCAGGGGCAGCCCCAGCATTTT.

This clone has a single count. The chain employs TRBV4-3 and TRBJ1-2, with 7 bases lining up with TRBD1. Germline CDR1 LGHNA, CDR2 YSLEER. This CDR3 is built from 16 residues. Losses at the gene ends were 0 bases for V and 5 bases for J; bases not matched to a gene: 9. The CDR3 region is CASSQERFRDSYGYTF. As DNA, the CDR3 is TGCGCCAGCAGCCAAGAAAGATTTCGGGACAGTTATGGCTACACCTTC.

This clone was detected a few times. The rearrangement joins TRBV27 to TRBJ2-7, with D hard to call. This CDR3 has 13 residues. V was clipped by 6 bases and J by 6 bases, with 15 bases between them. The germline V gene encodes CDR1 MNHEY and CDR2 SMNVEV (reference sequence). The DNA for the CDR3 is TGTGCCAGCAGCCCCCTGGGGATAAGCGAGCAGTACTTC. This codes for CASSPLGISEQYF.

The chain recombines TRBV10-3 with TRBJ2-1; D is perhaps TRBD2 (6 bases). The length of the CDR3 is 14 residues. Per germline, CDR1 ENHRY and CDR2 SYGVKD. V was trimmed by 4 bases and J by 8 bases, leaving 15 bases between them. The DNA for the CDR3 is TGTGCCATCAGTGTGGGACTTGGATTGGATGAGCAGTTCTTC. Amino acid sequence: CAISVGLGLDEQFF.

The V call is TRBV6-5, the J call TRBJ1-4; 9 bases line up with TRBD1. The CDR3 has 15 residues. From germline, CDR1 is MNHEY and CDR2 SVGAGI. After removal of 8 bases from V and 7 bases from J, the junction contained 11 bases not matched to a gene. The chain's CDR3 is CASGRTGQGGEKLFF. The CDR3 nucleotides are TGTGCCAGCGGCAGGACGGGACAGGGTGGTGAAAAACTGTTTTTT.

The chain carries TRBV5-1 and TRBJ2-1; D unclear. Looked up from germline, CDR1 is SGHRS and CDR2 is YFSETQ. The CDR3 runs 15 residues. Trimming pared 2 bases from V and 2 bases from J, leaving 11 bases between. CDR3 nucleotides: TGCGCCAGCAGCTTAAGGGAAAGAGCCTACAATGAGCAGTTCTTC. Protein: CASSLRERAYNEQFF.

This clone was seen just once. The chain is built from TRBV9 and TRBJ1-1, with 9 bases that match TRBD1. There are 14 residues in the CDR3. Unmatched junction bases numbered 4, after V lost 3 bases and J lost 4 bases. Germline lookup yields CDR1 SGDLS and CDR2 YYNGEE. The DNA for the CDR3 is TGTGCCAGCAGCGGGACAGGGGCTAGCACTGAAGCTTTCTTT. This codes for CASSGTGASTEAFF. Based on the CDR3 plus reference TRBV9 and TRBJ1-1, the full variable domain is DSGVTQTPKHLITATGQRVTLRCSPRSGDLSVYWYQQSLDQGLQFLIQYYNGEERAKGNILERFSAQQFPDLHSELNLSSLELGDSALYFCASSGTGASTEAFFGQGTRLTVV.

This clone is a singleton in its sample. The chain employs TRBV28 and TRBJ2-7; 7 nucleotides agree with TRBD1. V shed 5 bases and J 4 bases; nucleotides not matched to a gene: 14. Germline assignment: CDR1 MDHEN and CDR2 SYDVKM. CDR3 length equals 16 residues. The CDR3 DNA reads TGTGCCAGCAGTACCCTAGGGACAGCCATAGGGTACGAGCAGTACTTC. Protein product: CASSTLGTAIGYEQYF.

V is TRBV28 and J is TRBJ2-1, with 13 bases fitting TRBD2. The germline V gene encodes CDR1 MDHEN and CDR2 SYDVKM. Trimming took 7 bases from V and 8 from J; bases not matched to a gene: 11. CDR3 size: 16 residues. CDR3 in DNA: TGTGCCAGCACTCCTCTCACTAGCGGGAGGGCACATGAGCAGTTCTTC. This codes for CASTPLTSGRAHEQFF. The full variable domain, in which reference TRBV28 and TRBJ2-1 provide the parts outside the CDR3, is DVKVTQSSRYLVKRTGEKVFLECVQDMDHENMFWYRQDPGLGLRLIYFSYDVKMKEKGDIPEGYSVSREKKERFSLILESASTNQTSMYLCASTPLTSGRAHEQFFGPGTRLTVL.

CDR3 DNA: TGTGCCAGAAGCTTTCTATCCTCGACTAGCGGGACGAGCTCCTACAATGAGCAGTTCTTC. Its protein product is CARSFLSSTSGTSSYNEQFF. The rearrangement joins TRBV5-3 to TRBJ2-1, with 11 bases aligning to TRBD2. TRBV5-3 is known as an ORF, though its function is uncertain. V lost 2 bases and J lost 0; bases outside the gene matches: 13. This CDR3 has 20 residues.

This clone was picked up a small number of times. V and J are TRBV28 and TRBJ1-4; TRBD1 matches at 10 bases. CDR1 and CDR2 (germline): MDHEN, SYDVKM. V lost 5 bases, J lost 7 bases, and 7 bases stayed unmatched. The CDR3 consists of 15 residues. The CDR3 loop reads CASSIPGTGVEKLFF. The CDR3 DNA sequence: TGTGCCAGCAGTATCCCCGGGACAGGGGTTGAAAAACTGTTTTTT.

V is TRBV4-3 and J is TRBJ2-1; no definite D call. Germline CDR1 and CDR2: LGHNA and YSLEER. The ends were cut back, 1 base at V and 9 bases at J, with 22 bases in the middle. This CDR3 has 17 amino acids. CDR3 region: CASSQAKGSVNVGEQFF. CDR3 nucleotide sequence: TGCGCCAGCAGCCAAGCAAAAGGGTCGGTGAATGTTGGTGAGCAGTTCTTC.

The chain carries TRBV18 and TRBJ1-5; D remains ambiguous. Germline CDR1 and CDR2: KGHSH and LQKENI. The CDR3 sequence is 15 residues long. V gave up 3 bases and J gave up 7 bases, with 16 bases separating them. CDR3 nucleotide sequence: TGTGCCAGCTCACCCACCGGAGTTGTCGGGCAGCCCCAGCATTTT. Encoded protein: CASSPTGVVGQPQHF. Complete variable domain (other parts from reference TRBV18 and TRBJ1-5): NAGVMQNPRHLVRRRGQEARLRCSPMKGHSHVYWYRQLPEEGLKFMVYLQKENIIDESGMPKERFSAEFPKEGPSILRIQQVVRGDSAAYFCASSPTGVVGQPQHFGDGTRLSIL.

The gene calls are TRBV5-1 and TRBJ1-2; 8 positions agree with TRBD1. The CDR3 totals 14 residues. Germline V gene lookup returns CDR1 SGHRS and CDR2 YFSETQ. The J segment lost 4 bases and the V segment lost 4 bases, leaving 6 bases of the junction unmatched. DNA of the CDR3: TGCGCCAGCAGCAGGACAGGGATCGCCTATGGCTACACCTTC. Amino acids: CASSRTGIAYGYTF.